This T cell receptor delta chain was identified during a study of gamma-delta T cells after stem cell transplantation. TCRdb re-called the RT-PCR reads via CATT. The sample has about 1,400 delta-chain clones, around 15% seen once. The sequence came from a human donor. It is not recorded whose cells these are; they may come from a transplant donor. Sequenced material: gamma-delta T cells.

The CDR3 loop is CALGATSTRRGIDTDKLIF. For the CDR3, the DNA is TGTGCTCTTGGGGCTACCTCGACTCGCCGGGGGATAGACACCGATAAACTCATCTTT. This sequence joins TRDV1 and TRDJ1; TRDD3 agrees at 8 bases. Trimming took 4 bases from V and 0 from J; bases not matched to a gene: 16. This CDR3 is 19 amino acids long. In germline, CDR1 is TSWWSYY, CDR2 QGS.